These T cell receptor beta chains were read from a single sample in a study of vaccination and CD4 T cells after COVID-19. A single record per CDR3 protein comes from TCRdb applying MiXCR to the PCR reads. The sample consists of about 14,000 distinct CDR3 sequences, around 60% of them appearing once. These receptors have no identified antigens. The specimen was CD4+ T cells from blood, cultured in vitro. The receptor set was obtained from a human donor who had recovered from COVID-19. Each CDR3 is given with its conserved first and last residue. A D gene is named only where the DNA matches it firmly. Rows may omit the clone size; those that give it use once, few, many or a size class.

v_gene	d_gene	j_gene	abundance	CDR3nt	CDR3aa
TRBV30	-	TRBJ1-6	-	TGTGCCTGGAAGCGGGGGCCGGGCGCGGTCCCCCTCCACTTT	CAWKRGPGAVPLHF
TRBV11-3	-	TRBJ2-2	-	TGTGCCAGCAGCCTCGGACACGCGAACACCGGGGAGCTGTTTTTT	CASSLGHANTGELFF
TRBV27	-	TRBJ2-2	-	TGTGCCAGCAGTTTTACGGTTCTCACCGGGGAGCTGTTTTTT	CASSFTVLTGELFF
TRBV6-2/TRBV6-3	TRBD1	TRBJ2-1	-	TGTGCCAGCAGTTCCTCCGGGACAGGGGCCTGGAATGAGCAGTTCTTC	CASSSSGTGAWNEQFF
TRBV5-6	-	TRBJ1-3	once	TGTGCCAGCAGCTTGGGCCGGGCGCCTGGAAACACCATATATTTT	CASSLGRAPGNTIYF
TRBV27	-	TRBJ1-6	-	TGTGCCAGCAGTCTAGATGCGGTGGGCGCAGGGAATTCACCCCTCCACTTT	CASSLDAVGAGNSPLHF
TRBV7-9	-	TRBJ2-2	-	TGTGCCAGCAGCTTAGCAGGGTGGGCCGGGGAGCTGTTTTTT	CASSLAGWAGELFF
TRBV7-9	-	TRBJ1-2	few	TGTGCCAGCAGCTTAGGCAATACGGCGATCTATGGCTACACCTTC	CASSLGNTAIYGYTF
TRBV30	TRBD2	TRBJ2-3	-	TGTGCCTGGAGTGTGGGGGGGATCGGTAGCACAGATACGCAGTATTTT	CAWSVGGIGSTDTQYF
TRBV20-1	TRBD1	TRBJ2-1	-	TGCAGTGCCTCAACAAGGGGACAGGGCGAGGATGAGCAGTTCTTC	CSASTRGQGEDEQFF
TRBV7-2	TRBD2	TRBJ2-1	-	TGTGCCAGCAGCTTAGTAGCGGGAGGGCCACATGAGCAGTTCTTC	CASSLVAGGPHEQFF
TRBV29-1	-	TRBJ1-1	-	TGCAGCGTTGCGGCCGCAGATTACACTGAAGCTTTCTTT	CSVAAADYTEAFF
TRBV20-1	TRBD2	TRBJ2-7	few	TGCAGTGTCCCCCGGCTAGCGGGGAGCTACGAGCAGTACTTC	CSVPRLAGSYEQYF
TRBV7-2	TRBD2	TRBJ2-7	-	TGTGCCAGCAGCCGTTCGGGAAGACTAGCGGGAGTGAACGAGCAGTACTTC	CASSRSGRLAGVNEQYF
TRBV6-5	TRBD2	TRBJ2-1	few	TGTGCCAGCAGTTCGGGACTAGCGGGAGGGGGTCGGCAGTTCTTC	CASSSGLAGGGRQFF
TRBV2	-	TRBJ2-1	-	TGTGCCAGCAGTCCCACAGGGCCCACCTCCGGTGAGCAGTTCTTC	CASSPTGPTSGEQFF
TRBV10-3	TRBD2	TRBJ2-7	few	TGTGCCATCAGTGATGAGGGACTACCCCTCTACGAGCAGTACTTC	CAISDEGLPLYEQYF
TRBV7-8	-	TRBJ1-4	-	TGTGCCAGCACCGACAGGTCCCCAGGCAATGAAAAACTGTTTTTT	CASTDRSPGNEKLFF
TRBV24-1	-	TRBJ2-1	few	TGTGCCACCAGTGCCGACTCCAGGAATGAGCAGTTCTTC	CATSADSRNEQFF
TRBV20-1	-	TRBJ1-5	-	TGCAGTGCTAGAGATATGGGGGATCAGCCCCAGCATTTT	CSARDMGDQPQHF
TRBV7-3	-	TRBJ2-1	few	TGTGCCAGCAGCCCTCTGAGGTTACCGACCTACAATGAGCAGTTCTTC	CASSPLRLPTYNEQFF
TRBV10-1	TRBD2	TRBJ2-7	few	TGCGCCAGCGGGGAAAATCGCCTAGGACTAGCGGGAGCCTACGAGCAGTACTTC	CASGENRLGLAGAYEQYF
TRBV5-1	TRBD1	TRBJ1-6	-	TGCGCCAGCAGCCCAATGCAGGGGGCCCATTCACCCCTCCACTTT	CASSPMQGAHSPLHF
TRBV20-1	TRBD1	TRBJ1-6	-	TGCAGTGCTAGGGGAGGGGGCTGGAATTCACCCCTCCACTTT	CSARGGGWNSPLHF
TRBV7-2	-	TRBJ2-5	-	TGTGCCAGCAGCTTTATGGGAGAGACCCAGTACTTC	CASSFMGETQYF
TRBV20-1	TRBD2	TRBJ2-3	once	TGCAGTGCTAGAGGGCTTGGGACTAGCGGGAGAACAGATACGCAGTATTTT	CSARGLGTSGRTDTQYF
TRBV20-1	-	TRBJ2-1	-	TGCAGTGCTAGAGATCCAAGGACTCGCTACAATGAGCAGTTCTTC	CSARDPRTRYNEQFF
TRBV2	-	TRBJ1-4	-	TGTGCCAGCGCGGAGGTGACCAGGGTGGGGAAACTGTTTTTT	CASAEVTRVGKLFF
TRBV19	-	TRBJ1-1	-	TGTGCCAGTACGCTCAAGACCCACGGGGACACTGAAGCTTTCTTT	CASTLKTHGDTEAFF
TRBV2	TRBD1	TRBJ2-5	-	TGTGCCGGAGGGACAGGGGAAGAGACCCAGTACTTC	CAGGTGEETQYF
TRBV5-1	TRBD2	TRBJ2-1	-	TGCGCCAGCAGCCTGGTTAGCGGGAGGGCCGAGTTCTTC	CASSLVSGRAEFF
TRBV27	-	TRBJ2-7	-	TGTGCCAGCAGTTTATCGGCGGGGAATGGCCTCGAGCAGTACTTC	CASSLSAGNGLEQYF
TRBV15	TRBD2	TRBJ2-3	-	TGTGCCACCAGCAGAGCGGGGACTAGCTCTACAGATACGCAGTATTTT	CATSRAGTSSTDTQYF
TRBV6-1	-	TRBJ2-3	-	TGTGCCTCGGACTACCCTACCGTCACAGATACGCAGTATTTT	CASDYPTVTDTQYF
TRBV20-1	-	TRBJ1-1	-	TGCAGTGCTAGTAGGCAGATGGGGACTGAAGCTTTCTTT	CSASRQMGTEAFF
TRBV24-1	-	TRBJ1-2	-	TGTGCCACCAGTGATTCCTCGGCTCCGGAGGGCTATGGCTACACCTTC	CATSDSSAPEGYGYTF
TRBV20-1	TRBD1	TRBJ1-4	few	TGCAGTGCTAGACTAGGGACAGGGGATGAAAAACTGTTTTTT	CSARLGTGDEKLFF
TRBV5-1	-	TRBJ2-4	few	TGCGCCAGCACCCACAGGAGCTTAAGTGAGTTAGCCAAAAACATTCAGTACTTC	CASTHRSLSELAKNIQYF
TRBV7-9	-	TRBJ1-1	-	TGTGCCAGCAGCACCTCAGGAGCGAACACTGAAGCTTTCTTT	CASSTSGANTEAFF
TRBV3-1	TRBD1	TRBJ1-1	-	TGTGCCAGCAGCCATTGGGACAGGGAAAGTGAAGCTTTCTTT	CASSHWDRESEAFF
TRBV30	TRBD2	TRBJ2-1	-	TGTGCCTGGACGGGTAGCGGGGGGTCCTACAATGAGCAGTTCTTC	CAWTGSGGSYNEQFF
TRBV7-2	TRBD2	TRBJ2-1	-	TGTGCCAGCAGCTTAGGACTAGCGGTAAATGAGCAGTTCTTC	CASSLGLAVNEQFF
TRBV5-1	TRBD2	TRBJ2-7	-	TGCGCCAGCAGGCCGGGGGGCGGGAGGGCCTACGAGCAGTACTTC	CASRPGGGRAYEQYF
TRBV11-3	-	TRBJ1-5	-	TGTGCCAGCAGCTTCAGAGATCAGCCCCAGCATTTT	CASSFRDQPQHF
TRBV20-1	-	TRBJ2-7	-	TGCAGTGCTAGAGATAATCCTCTTCCCTACGAGCAGTACTTC	CSARDNPLPYEQYF
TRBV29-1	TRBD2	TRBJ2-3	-	TGCAGCGTTGCCGGGAGGGTAGCAGATACGCAGTATTTT	CSVAGRVADTQYF
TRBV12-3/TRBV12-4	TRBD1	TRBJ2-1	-	TGTGCCAGCAGTTGGGCGGGACAGGGAAATGAGCAGTTCTTC	CASSWAGQGNEQFF
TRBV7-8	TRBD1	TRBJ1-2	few	TGTGCCAGCAGCTTACAACAGGGGGCAAACTATGGCTACACCTTC	CASSLQQGANYGYTF
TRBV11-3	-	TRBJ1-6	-	TGTGCCAGCCGCTTGGAGGCCGGCGGTCCGAATTCACCCCTCCACTTT	CASRLEAGGPNSPLHF
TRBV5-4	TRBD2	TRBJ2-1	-	TGTGCCAGCAGCTCCCCGCCCGGCGGGAGGGGCAATGAGCAGTTCTTC	CASSSPPGGRGNEQFF
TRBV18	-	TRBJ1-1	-	TGTGCCAGCTCCCCCCGGGACACTGAAGCTTTCTTT	CASSPRDTEAFF
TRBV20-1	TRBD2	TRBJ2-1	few	TGCAGTGCCTCCGGACTAGCGGGAGGACTCAATGAGCAGTTCTTC	CSASGLAGGLNEQFF